This TCR beta chain emerged from a study of T cell responses to AZD1222 COVID-19 vaccine. Study results and caveats: Donor demographics were predominantly white British with a female majority; clonal diversity may be underestimated. At baseline, just 5 or 6 AZD1222 recipients tested seropositive. A rise in Spike-specific TCR breadth and depth followed two AZD1222 doses. Reports indicate that nearly half of spike-specific TCRs are directed at unmutated variant regions.

Notes on this clone: What it binds is unknown.

Trimming shortened V by 0 bases and J by 7 bases, and 7 bases separated the two germline ends. Per germline, CDR1 GTSNPN and CDR2 SVGIG (reference sequence). This CDR3 has 12 amino acids. Clones were read by immunoSEQ multiplex PCR, and TCRdb kept only the in-frame ones, dropping some. The table has 65,000 to 75,000 clones, 84% seen once. The receptor was isolated from an adult in good health. The sample consisted of peripheral blood, taken on day 0 of AZD1222 vaccination. V is TRBV30 and J is TRBJ2-1, with D uncertain. For the CDR3, the DNA is TGTGCCTGGAGTGTATTGGTGAATGAGCAGTTCTTC. Its translation is CAWSVLVNEQFF.